A selection of T cell receptor beta chains follows, all from one sample in a study of cytomegalovirus exposure and HLA in healthy donors. Sequencing was performed with immunoSEQ multiplex PCR; in TCRdb, only in-frame clones are kept and a portion is missing. The data show 160,000 or so clones, with 84% seen just once and roughly 10% held by the top ten. The sample was PBMCs. These receptors were obtained from a man under 40 in good health and CMV-seropositive. Both conserved end residues are part of each CDR3. A D gene is named only where the DNA matches it firmly. Only some rows state a clone size, as once, few, many or a class for expanded clones.

j_call | v_call | clone_size | d_call | cdr3_aa | cdr3_nt
TRBJ2-5 | TRBV6-1 | few | . | CASMDGTTQGETQYF | TGTGCCAGCATGGACGGGACAACCCAGGGGGAGACCCAGTACTTC
TRBJ2-7 | TRBV7-8 | . | TRBD2 | CASSRPGLAGYEQYF | TGTGCCAGCAGCCGACCGGGACTAGCGGGCTACGAGCAGTACTTC
TRBJ2-3 | TRBV5-1 | . | TRBD1 | CASSPGGLRDTQYF | TGCGCCAGCAGCCCAGGGGGCCTGCGGGATACGCAGTATTTT
TRBJ2-7 | TRBV9 | . | . | CASSVGQRPYEQYF | TGTGCCAGCAGCGTAGGACAGCGCCCCTACGAGCAGTACTTC
TRBJ2-7 | TRBV10-3 | few | TRBD1 | CAISDETGGDEQYF | TGTGCCATCAGTGACGAGACAGGGGGCGACGAGCAGTACTTC
TRBJ2-1 | TRBV7-6 | . | TRBD1 | CASSLALTGVDEQFF | TGTGCCAGCAGCTTAGCGCTAACAGGGGTCGATGAGCAGTTCTTC
TRBJ2-5 | TRBV5-8 | . | TRBD1 | CASSRQGQETQYF | TGTGCCAGCAGCCGACAGGGCCAGGAGACCCAGTACTTC
TRBJ1-2 | TRBV29-1 | . | . | CSVEWGVANYGYTF | TGCAGCGTTGAATGGGGGGTAGCTAACTATGGCTACACCTTC
TRBJ2-1 | TRBV27 | once | . | CASSLSATGSYNEQFF | TGTGCCAGCAGTTTATCGGCGACAGGCTCCTACAATGAGCAGTTCTTC
TRBJ2-7 | TRBV5-4 | . | TRBD2 | CASGATGGTYEQYF | TGTGCCAGCGGCGCTACGGGGGGGACCTACGAGCAGTACTTC
TRBJ2-5 | TRBV27 | . | . | CASSLSGKREETQYF | TGTGCCAGCAGTTTATCGGGCAAGCGGGAAGAGACCCAGTACTTC
TRBJ2-5 | TRBV5-8 | . | . | CASSPGFKETQYF | TGTGCCAGCAGCCCCGGGTTTAAAGAGACCCAGTACTTC
TRBJ1-2 | TRBV19 | . | . | CASQEQGSYGYTF | TGTGCCAGTCAAGAACAGGGTTCTTATGGCTACACCTTC
TRBJ2-1 | TRBV2 | few | TRBD2 | CASSESFGASGIGDNEQFF | TGTGCCAGCAGTGAATCCTTTGGGGCTAGCGGGATCGGCGACAATGAGCAGTTCTTC
TRBJ2-7 | TRBV2 | . | . | CASSVGTGEQYF | TGTGCCAGCAGTGTGGGAACAGGAGAGCAGTACTTC
TRBJ2-1 | TRBV2 | . | TRBD2 | CARKRGGLNEQFF | TGTGCCAGGAAGCGGGGGGGCCTCAATGAGCAGTTCTTC
TRBJ2-5 | TRBV5-6 | . | TRBD2 | CASSLPSGTSGRAGETQYF | TGTGCCAGCAGCCTCCCTTCCGGGACTAGCGGGAGGGCCGGAGAGACCCAGTACTTC
TRBJ1-2 | TRBV11-2 | . | TRBD1 | CASSGQGGYGYTF | TGTGCCAGCAGTGGACAGGGAGGGTATGGCTACACCTTC
TRBJ1-1 | TRBV15 | few | . | CATSLSRNTEAFF | TGTGCCACCAGTCTTTCCCGGAACACTGAAGCTTTCTTT
TRBJ1-1 | TRBV27 | . | . | CASSWSGETEAFF | TGTGCCAGCAGTTGGTCAGGGGAAACTGAAGCTTTCTTT
TRBJ1-1 | TRBV30 | . | . | CAWSVRNSRVFRGEAFF | TGTGCCTGGAGTGTACGAAACAGTAGAGTCTTTAGGGGAGAAGCTTTCTTT
TRBJ2-1 | TRBV25-1 | . | TRBD1 | CASRGSGGFSYNEQFF | TGTGCCAGCCGAGGATCAGGGGGTTTTTCTTACAATGAGCAGTTCTTC
TRBJ2-7 | TRBV9 | . | TRBD2 | CASSVEGASGGSYEQYF | TGTGCCAGCAGCGTAGAAGGGGCTAGCGGGGGCTCCTACGAGCAGTACTTC
TRBJ1-3 | TRBV5-1 | . | TRBD1 | CASSLDALGQRNGNTIYF | TGCGCCAGCAGTCTGGACGCGTTGGGACAGCGGAATGGAAACACCATATATTTT
TRBJ2-7 | TRBV2 | . | . | CASSEGRQGYRYEQYF | TGTGCCAGCAGTGAAGGTCGGCAGGGGTATCGCTACGAGCAGTACTTC
TRBJ2-3 | TRBV9 | . | . | CASSPLGGRGDTQYF | TGTGCCAGCAGCCCTTTGGGGGGGCGAGGAGATACGCAGTATTTT
TRBJ1-2 | TRBV18 | . | . | CASSPVSGDYGYTF | TGTGCCAGCTCACCGGTATCCGGAGACTATGGCTACACCTTC
TRBJ1-3 | TRBV6-5 | . | . | CATLGVSGNTIYF | TGTGCCACTCTAGGGGTTTCTGGAAACACCATATATTTT
TRBJ1-5 | TRBV6-5 | . | TRBD1 | CASSNSGQVGQPQHF | TGTGCCAGCAGTAACTCCGGACAGGTTGGGCAGCCCCAGCATTTT
TRBJ2-3 | TRBV5-6 | . | . | CASSFGGAGDTQYF | TGTGCCAGCAGCTTTGGCGGGGCCGGAGATACGCAGTATTTT
TRBJ1-1 | TRBV30 | . | TRBD1 | CAWRDRGTAAEAFF | TGTGCCTGGAGGGACCGAGGGACAGCTGCTGAAGCTTTCTTT